What follows are 27 T cell receptor beta chains derived from one specimen sequenced in a study of OX40 agonist ivuxolimab in advanced cancers. Profiled with immunoSEQ multiplex PCR; TCRdb holds only in-frame clones, not every one. The sample consists of tens of thousands of clones, about 92% of them appearing once. Specimen: CD4+ or CD8+ T cells sorted from blood, collected in a trial of the OX40 agonist ivuxolimab. Receptors were obtained from an adult with an advanced solid tumor such as melanoma, head and neck, liver or kidney cancer.

The CDR3 is CASSLSRGYEQYF. The CDR3, as DNA: TGTGCCAGCAGCCTGTCTAGGGGCTACGAGCAGTACTTC. V is TRBV7-2 and J is TRBJ2-7; D perhaps matches TRBD1 (5 bases). Germline V gene sequence: CDR1 SGHTA, CDR2 FQGNSA. CDR3 length: 13 amino acids. V lost 5 bases, J lost 3 bases, and 11 bases lay in between.

The chain employs TRBV10-3 and TRBJ2-3, with D unclear. V was shortened by 2 bases and J by 1 base, with 7 bases between the two germline ends. Germline V gene data show CDR1 as ENHRY and CDR2 as SYGVKD. This CDR3 is 14 amino acids long. CDR3 nucleotide sequence: TGTGCCATCAGTGAGCCGGACCGCACAGATACGCAGTATTTT. Protein sequence: CAISEPDRTDTQYF.

V is TRBV30 and J is TRBJ1-5; D is perhaps TRBD1 (5 bases). This CDR3 contains 16 residues. Germline V gene data show CDR1 as GTSNPN and CDR2 as SVGIG (reference sequence). The V end was cut by 0 bases, the J end by 3 bases, with 15 bases between. DNA for the CDR3: TGTGCCTGGAGTGTAAGGGGTCTCGGCCCCAATCAGCCCCAGCATTTT. Protein: CAWSVRGLGPNQPQHF.

The chain has TRBV10-2 and TRBJ2-5; D is possibly TRBD2 (6 bases). Between the trimmed V and J ends, which lost 3 bases and 5 bases, there was a span of 13 bases. CDR3 length equals 14 residues. The germline gives CDR1 WSHSY, CDR2 SAAADI. In DNA form, the CDR3 reads TGCGCCAGCAGTGATGACTACAGCGGGGAGACCCAGTACTTC. Translation gives CASSDDYSGETQYF.

The V and J genes are TRBV5-6 and TRBJ1-1; D is uncertain. The CDR3 covers 13 residues. Trimming removed 2 bases at V and 4 bases at J, with 9 bases between. Per the germline V gene, CDR1 is SGHDT and CDR2 is YYEEEE. The CDR3 loop is CASSFFVATEAFF. The DNA for the CDR3 is TGTGCCAGCAGCTTCTTTGTGGCCACTGAAGCTTTCTTT.

J is TRBJ2-7 and V is TRBV5-1, with D possibly matching TRBD1 (5 bases). V was clipped by 3 bases and J by 2 bases, with 15 bases between them. The CDR3 is 15 amino acids. CDR1 and CDR2 from the germline V gene are SGHRS and YFSETQ. The CDR3 sequence: CASSSDSEAPYEQYF. CDR3 nucleotides: TGCGCCAGCAGCTCCGACAGTGAAGCCCCCTACGAGCAGTACTTC.

CDR3 amino acids: CASSDRDRDTEAFF. The CDR3 nucleotides read TGTGCCAGCAGTGACCGGGATCGAGACACTGAAGCTTTCTTT. This chain uses TRBV25-1 with TRBJ1-1; D not resolved. Deletions cut 3 bases from V and 3 bases from J, with 11 bases between. There are 14 residues in the CDR3. Germline loops: CDR1 MGHDK, CDR2 SYGVNS.

V and J are TRBV30 and TRBJ2-7; D remains ambiguous. The CDR3 runs 13 residues. Trimming took 0 bases from V and 1 from J, leaving 7 bases between them. Germline CDR1 and CDR2: GTSNPN and SVGIG (reference sequence). As DNA, the CDR3 is TGTGCCTGGAGTGTAGGCGGATCCTACGAGCAGTACTTC. Amino acids: CAWSVGGSYEQYF.

The rearrangement joins TRBV27 to TRBJ2-1; perhaps TRBD2 as D (5 bases). This CDR3 has 16 amino acids. Trimming removed 0 bases from V and 0 bases from J, with 9 bases in between. Looked up from germline, CDR1 is MNHEY and CDR2 is SMNVEV (reference sequence). CDR3 nucleotides: TGTGCCAGCAGTTTATCGAGCGGAAGCTCCTACAATGAGCAGTTCTTC. It is translated as CASSLSSGSSYNEQFF.

This clone has a single count. J is TRBJ1-4 and V is TRBV30, with 9 bases matching TRBD1. There are 17 residues in the CDR3. From germline, CDR1 is GTSNPN and CDR2 SVGIG (reference sequence). Germline trimming cut 5 bases from V and 0 bases from J; bases unmatched to any gene: 10. CDR3 loop: CAWPGQGHSATNEKLFF. CDR3 DNA: TGTGCCTGGCCGGGACAGGGTCACTCCGCAACTAATGAAAAACTGTTTTTT. Full variable domain (rest looked up from reference TRBV30 and TRBJ1-4): SQTIHQWPATLVQPVGSPLSLECTVEGTSNPNLYWYRQAAGRGLQLLFYSVGIGQISSEVPQNLSASRPQDRQFILSSKKLLLSDSGFYLCAWPGQGHSATNEKLFFGSGTQLSVL.

This clone showed up just once. V gene TRBV7-2 combines with J gene TRBJ2-1; TRBD1 aligns across 9 bases. V shed 0 bases, J shed 7 bases, and the junction held 10 bases outside the gene matches. CDR1 SGHTA and CDR2 FQGNSA come from the germline V gene. The CDR3 contains 17 residues. The CDR3 spells CASSLAFQGQGWNEQFF. The DNA of the CDR3 is TGTGCCAGCAGCTTAGCCTTCCAGGGACAGGGATGGAATGAGCAGTTCTTC.

The chain employs TRBV6-1 and TRBJ1-5, with D unresolved. Trimming shortened V by 3 bases and J by 0 bases, and 9 bases separated the two germline ends. There are 15 residues in the CDR3. Germline CDR1 MNHNS, CDR2 SASEGT. CDR3 residues: CASSDSFFSNQPQHF. The CDR3 DNA reads as TGTGCCAGCAGTGACAGCTTCTTTAGCAATCAGCCCCAGCATTTT.

This clone was observed a few times. This chain joins TRBV27 and TRBJ2-7; D gene unclear. This CDR3 has 13 residues. Germline CDR1 reads MNHEY; CDR2 reads SMNVEV (reference sequence). The V end lost 0 bases, the J end lost 0 bases, and 3 bases lay between the germline ends. The CDR3 bases are TGTGCCAGCAGTTTATCGGACTCCTACGAGCAGTACTTC. Translation: CASSLSDSYEQYF.

The CDR3 loop reads CASSFREGGTGELFF. Here the CDR3 DNA reads TGTGCCAGCAGCTTCAGGGAGGGTGGCACCGGGGAGCTGTTTTTT. V and J are TRBV7-6 and TRBJ2-2, with 7 bases aligning to TRBD2. V gave up 3 bases and J gave up 4 bases; unmatched junction bases: 5. The CDR3 totals 15 residues. CDR1 is SGHVS, CDR2 FNYEAQ, per germline.

The chain is built from TRBV27 and TRBJ2-7; maybe TRBD2 (5 bases). Germline assignment: CDR1 MNHEY and CDR2 SMNVEV (reference sequence). Trimming removed 3 bases at V and 5 bases at J, with 11 bases between. CDR3 length: 13 residues. Here the CDR3 reads CASSFGDGNEQYF. CDR3 DNA sequence: TGTGCCAGCAGTTTCGGAGACGGGAACGAGCAGTACTTC.

The chain combines TRBV30 with TRBJ2-7, with a tentative D call TRBD2 (6 bases). This CDR3 contains 11 residues. Trimming cost V 5 bases and J 3 bases, with 8 bases left between them. Germline values: CDR1 GTSNPN, CDR2 SVGIG (reference sequence). The CDR3 coding sequence is TGTGCCTGGCTCGGGGGCTACGAGCAGTACTTC. Protein: CAWLGGYEQYF.

This chain connects TRBV6-5 to TRBJ1-1, with a possible D match to TRBD1 (5 bases). The CDR3 is 14 amino acids. The V gene's germline CDR1 is MNHEY and CDR2 SVGAGI. Trimming cost V 4 bases and J 0 bases, with 9 bases left between them. Written as DNA, the CDR3 is TGTGCCAGCAGTTCAGGGTCTCTGAACACTGAAGCTTTCTTT. Translating it yields CASSSGSLNTEAFF.

The chain links TRBV5-4 to TRBJ2-3, with D possibly matching TRBD1 (5 bases). CDR1 and CDR2 from the germline V gene are SGHNT and YYREEE (reference sequence). V lost 4 bases to trimming and J lost 0 bases, with 12 bases between them. The CDR3 length is 15 residues. CDR3 protein: CASSRGAASTDTQYF. As DNA, the CDR3 is TGTGCCAGCAGCCGTGGGGCCGCGAGCACAGATACGCAGTATTTT.

The V gene is TRBV27, the J gene TRBJ1-5, with 9 bases aligning to TRBD1. This CDR3 has 16 amino acids. Trimming took 5 bases from V and 6 from J; bases not matched to a gene: 11. The germline V gene has CDR1 MNHEY and CDR2 SMNVEV (reference sequence). DNA of the CDR3: TGTGCCAGCAGTACCGGGACAGGGATCCTCAGTCAGCCCCAGCATTTT. As protein: CASSTGTGILSQPQHF.

The chain links TRBV5-6 to TRBJ2-3; D unclear. V lost 0 bases to trimming and J lost 2 bases, with 13 bases between them. The CDR3 has 16 residues. Germline CDR1 is SGHDT and CDR2 is YYEEEE. This CDR3 reads CASSLARMSYTDTQYF. CDR3 coding DNA: TGTGCCAGCAGCTTGGCAAGGATGAGTTACACAGATACGCAGTATTTT.

The chain has TRBV4-1 and TRBJ2-7; 7 bases are a match to TRBD1. The trim removed 6 bases at V and 2 bases at J, leaving 10 bases unmatched. Per germline, CDR1 MGHRA and CDR2 YSYEKL. The CDR3 covers 15 residues. As DNA, the CDR3 is TGCGCCAGCAGTCCTACAGGGGTAAGCACCTACGAGCAGTACTTC. This translates into CASSPTGVSTYEQYF.

The V call is TRBV6-5, the J call TRBJ1-5; 8 positions match TRBD1. Germline V gene sequence: CDR1 MNHEY, CDR2 SVGAGI. This CDR3 comprises 15 residues. V lost 2 bases, J lost 6 bases, and 6 bases stayed unmatched. CDR3 nucleotide sequence: TGTGCCAGCAGTTACGGCACAGGGGGGGTTCAGCCCCAGCATTTT. Translated: CASSYGTGGVQPQHF.

This chain links TRBV12-5 with TRBJ2-3; TRBD1 aligns across 10 bases. The CDR3 runs 17 residues. The V gene end was trimmed by 4 bases and the J gene end by 0 bases; junction bases not matched to a gene: 7. The germline V gene has CDR1 LGHNT and CDR2 FRNRAP. In DNA form, the CDR3 reads TGTGCTAGTGGTTCCCGGACAGGGGGTGATAGCACAGATACGCAGTATTTT. This encodes CASGSRTGGDSTDTQYF. The complete variable domain, with remaining parts taken from reference TRBV12-5 and TRBJ2-3, reads DARVTQTPRHKVTEMGQEVTMRCQPILGHNTVFWYRQTMMQGLELLAYFRNRAPLDDSGMPKDRFSAEMPDATLATLKIQPSEPRDSAVYFCASGSRTGGDSTDTQYFGPGTRLTVL.

The chain has TRBV5-5 and TRBJ2-1; D is possibly TRBD2 (6 bases). This CDR3 is 13 amino acids long. V lost 5 bases and J 6 bases, leaving 12 bases between the germline ends. In germline, CDR1 is SGHKS, CDR2 YYEKEE (reference sequence). DNA for the CDR3: TGTGCCAGCAGTCAGGGACTTCGCAATGAGCAGTTCTTC. Its translation: CASSQGLRNEQFF. Combining the CDR3 with reference TRBV5-5 and TRBJ2-1 gives the whole variable domain DAGVTQSPTHLIKTRGQQVTLRCSPISGHKSVSWYQQVLGQGPQFIFQYYEKEERGRGNFPDRFSARQFPNYSSELNVNALLLGDSALYLCASSQGLRNEQFFGPGTRLTVL.

The chain combines TRBV27 with TRBJ1-5; a possible D gene is TRBD1 (5 bases). Germline loops: CDR1 MNHEY, CDR2 SMNVEV (reference sequence). Trimming cost V 6 bases and J 3 bases, with 12 bases left between them. CDR3 size: 14 residues. The CDR3 coding sequence is TGTGCCAGCAGCCTCGGAGGGGTCAATCAGCCCCAGCATTTT. Translation: CASSLGGVNQPQHF.

The V and J genes are TRBV7-3 and TRBJ2-1; D is unclear. V was clipped by 4 bases and J by 7 bases, with 8 bases between them. The CDR3 loop spans 12 amino acids. Germline-derived CDR1 and CDR2 are SGHTA and FQGTGA. CDR3 protein: CASSSDMNEQFF. The CDR3 DNA sequence: TGTGCCAGCAGCTCAGACATGAATGAGCAGTTCTTC. Together with reference TRBV7-3 and TRBJ2-1, the CDR3 gives the full variable domain: GAGVSQTPSNKVTEKGKYVELRCDPISGHTALYWYRQSLGQGPEFLIYFQGTGAADDSGLPNDRFFAVRPEGSVSTLKIQRTERGDSAVYLCASSSDMNEQFFGPGTRLTVL.

V usage is TRBV7-9 and J usage is TRBJ2-5; 8 positions match TRBD2. The V segment lost 6 bases and the J segment 3 bases; nucleotides outside the gene matches: 9. The CDR3 sequence is 15 residues long. Germline V CDR1 and CDR2: SEHNR, FQNEAQ (reference sequence). The CDR3 DNA is TGTGCCAGCAGAGAACTAGCGGTGGGGGAAGAGACCCAGTACTTC. As protein: CASRELAVGEETQYF.